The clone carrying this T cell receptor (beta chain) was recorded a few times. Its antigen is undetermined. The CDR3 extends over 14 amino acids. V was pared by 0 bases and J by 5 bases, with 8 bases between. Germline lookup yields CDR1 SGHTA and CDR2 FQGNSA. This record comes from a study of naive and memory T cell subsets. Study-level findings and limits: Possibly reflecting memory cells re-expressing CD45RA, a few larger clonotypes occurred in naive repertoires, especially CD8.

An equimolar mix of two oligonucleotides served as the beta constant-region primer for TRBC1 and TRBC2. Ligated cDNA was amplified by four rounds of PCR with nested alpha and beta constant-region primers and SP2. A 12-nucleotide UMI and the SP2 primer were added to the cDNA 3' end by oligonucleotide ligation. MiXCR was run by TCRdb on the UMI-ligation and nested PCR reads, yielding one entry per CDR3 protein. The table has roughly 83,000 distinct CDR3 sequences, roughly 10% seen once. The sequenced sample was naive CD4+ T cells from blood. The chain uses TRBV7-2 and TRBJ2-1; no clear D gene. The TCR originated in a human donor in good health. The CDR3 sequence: CASSLAGINNEQFF. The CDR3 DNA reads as TGTGCCAGCAGCTTAGCGGGGATTAACAATGAGCAGTTCTTC.